The rows below give T cell receptor beta chains drawn from one sample of a study of shared clonotypes between healthy human individuals. The repertoire was sequenced with immunoSEQ multiplex PCR; TCRdb's copy has only in-frame clones and lacks some. The sample consists of about 1 million clones, 75% of them appearing once. Sequencing was done on a sample of memory CD4+ T cells sorted from blood. The receptors derive from a man younger than 30 in good health. Each CDR3 is given with its conserved first and last residue. Fields, in order: CDR3 protein, CDR3 DNA, J gene, clone size, D gene, V gene. The D gene is left open where the match is weak. Only some rows state a clone size, as once, few, many or a class for expanded clones.

CASSDQYEAFF,TGTGCCAGCAGCGATCAGTACGAAGCTTTCTTT,TRBJ1-1,few,NA,TRBV6-1
CASSSRQGAAGELFF,TGTGCCAGCAGTTCGCGACAGGGGGCGGCCGGGGAGCTGTTTTTT,TRBJ2-2,once,TRBD1,TRBV6-6
CASSLQVMGYGYTF,TGTGCCAGCAGTCTTCAGGTTATGGGGTATGGCTACACCTTC,TRBJ1-2,NA,NA,TRBV28
CASSVLQGGEAFF,TGTGCCAGCAGCGTGCTACAAGGCGGTGAAGCTTTCTTT,TRBJ1-1,NA,NA,TRBV11-2
CASSRGGDNEQFF,TGTGCCTCCTCGAGGGGGGGGGACAATGAGCAGTTCTTC,TRBJ2-1,NA,NA,TRBV10-3
CASSRGLAGGLDTQYF,TGTGCCAGCAGCAGGGGACTAGCGGGGGGGCTAGATACGCAGTATTTT,TRBJ2-3,NA,TRBD2,TRBV7-2
CAISAGSDTQYF,TGTGCCATCAGTGCGGGGTCAGATACGCAGTATTTT,TRBJ2-3,NA,NA,TRBV10-3
CASNRGTVYGYTF,TGTGCCAGCAACCGCGGGACGGTCTATGGCTACACCTTC,TRBJ1-2,NA,NA,TRBV7-9
CASSLTGGGYTF,TGTGCCAGCAGTTTAACGGGGGGTGGCTACACCTTC,TRBJ1-2,NA,NA,TRBV28
CASSERGNALAKNIQYF,TGTGCCAGCAGTGAACGTGGAAATGCGCTAGCCAAAAACATTCAGTACTTC,TRBJ2-4,NA,NA,TRBV2
CASSQGLAGHEQFF,TGCGCCAGCAGCCAAGGACTAGCGGGCCATGAGCAGTTCTTC,TRBJ2-1,NA,TRBD2,TRBV5-1
CASSESGRGTRAFF,TGCGCCAGCAGTGAGTCTGGCAGGGGGACTCGAGCTTTCTTT,TRBJ1-1,NA,TRBD1,TRBV10-1
CASSLAQGGTNEKLFF,TGTGCCAGCAGCTTAGCACAGGGGGGAACTAATGAAAAACTGTTTTTT,TRBJ1-4,once,TRBD1,TRBV11-2
CASSPGTPQETQYF,TGTGCCAGCAGCCCTGGGACACCTCAAGAGACCCAGTACTTC,TRBJ2-5,NA,NA,TRBV13
CASSLRLAGGTDTQYF,TGTGCCAGCAGCTTAAGACTAGCGGGGGGCACAGATACGCAGTATTTT,TRBJ2-3,NA,TRBD2,TRBV5-8
CASSSLAGGQETQYF,TGCGCCAGCAGCTCTTTAGCGGGGGGGCAGGAGACCCAGTACTTC,TRBJ2-5,NA,TRBD2,TRBV5-1
CASSRGQGGSSYEQYF,TGCGCCAGCAGCCGCGGACAGGGGGGTAGCTCCTACGAGCAGTACTTC,TRBJ2-7,NA,TRBD1,TRBV4-1
CASSQGYRETQYF,TGTGCCAGCAGCCAAGGTTATAGGGAGACCCAGTACTTC,TRBJ2-5,NA,NA,TRBV14
CASSRQGSGANVLTF,TGTGCCAGCAGCCGCCAGGGGTCTGGGGCCAACGTCCTGACTTTC,TRBJ2-6,NA,NA,TRBV7-2
CAWSDRGGGVTQYF,TGTGCCTGGAGTGATCGTGGGGGAGGGGTGACCCAGTACTTC,TRBJ2-5,NA,TRBD2,TRBV30
CSVWDSGNTIYF,TGCAGCGTTTGGGACTCTGGAAACACCATATATTTT,TRBJ1-3,NA,NA,TRBV29-1
CASQPGGNARGELFF,TGTGCCAGCCAACCCGGAGGGAACGCCCGAGGGGAGCTGTTTTTT,TRBJ2-2,NA,NA,TRBV11-3
CASSLALIDPQYF,TGTGCCAGCAGCTTAGCGCTCATAGATCCGCAGTATTTT,TRBJ2-3,NA,NA,TRBV7-2
CASSPTSGSWNEQFF,TGTGCCAGCAGCCCGACTAGCGGGAGCTGGAATGAGCAGTTCTTC,TRBJ2-1,NA,TRBD2,TRBV7-2
CASSTLAGGDHEQYF,TGTGCCAGCAGCACACTAGCGGGAGGGGACCACGAGCAGTACTTC,TRBJ2-7,NA,TRBD2,TRBV5-4
CASSEHRDRFDSPLHF,TGTGCCAGCTCAGAGCACCGGGACAGATTTGATTCACCCCTCCACTTT,TRBJ1-6,NA,TRBD1,TRBV18
CASSTGTGELFF,TGTGCCAGCAGTACAGGCACCGGGGAGCTGTTTTTT,TRBJ2-2,NA,NA,TRBV2
CAWSVPGGVVQPQHF,TGTGCCTGGAGTGTACCCGGAGGGGTAGTACAGCCCCAGCATTTT,TRBJ1-5,NA,NA,TRBV30
CASRGQGAGNTEAFF,TGTGCCAGCAGAGGACAGGGGGCGGGGAACACTGAAGCTTTCTTT,TRBJ1-1,NA,TRBD1,TRBV28
CASSLVSGGRTYEQYF,TGTGCCAGCAGCTTAGTTTCTGGGGGGAGGACCTACGAGCAGTACTTC,TRBJ2-7,NA,NA,TRBV7-2
CASSDRGQGEQYF,TGCGCCAGCAGTGACAGGGGGCAAGGTGAGCAGTACTTC,TRBJ2-7,NA,TRBD1,TRBV10-1
CATQGFTEAFF,TGTGCCACCCAGGGGTTCACTGAAGCTTTCTTT,TRBJ1-1,NA,NA,TRBV6-1
CAWSGQGAHGYTF,TGTGCCTGGAGTGGACAGGGGGCCCATGGCTACACCTTC,TRBJ1-2,NA,TRBD1,TRBV30
CASSEGGGNTIYF,TGCGCCAGCAGTGAAGGTGGTGGAAACACCATATATTTT,TRBJ1-3,NA,NA,TRBV10-1
CAWTPGRGGEKLFF,TGTGCCTGGACACCGGGACGCGGGGGAGAAAAACTGTTTTTT,TRBJ1-4,many,NA,TRBV30
CAWSEGGTLISPLHF,TGTGCCTGGAGTGAAGGAGGGACTCTAATTTCACCCCTCCACTTT,TRBJ1-6,NA,NA,TRBV30